This TCR beta chain appears in the sequencing data of a study of CD8 T cells in Susac syndrome. Germline V gene sequence: CDR1 SQVTM, CDR2 ANQGSEA. This CDR3 has 15 amino acids. V lost 1 base, J lost 4 bases, and 9 bases stayed unmatched. RNA in amounts of about 0.5 to 1 ug was reverse transcribed with random hexamers. Amplification of TCR beta CDR3 was carried out by immunoSEQ multiplex PCR, which covered 54 Vbeta and 13 Jbeta segments. One entry per CDR3 protein results from TCRdb running MiXCR on the immunoSEQ multiplex PCR reads. The sample holds more than 200,000 distinct CDR3 sequences, roughly 93% seen once.

The chain recombines TRBV29-1 with TRBJ2-7, with TRBD1 matching 8 bases. This TCR derives from a human donor with multiple sclerosis. Sequenced material: CD4+ T cells from PBMCs. The CDR3 here is CSVEVGRTGRYEQYF. CDR3 DNA: TGCAGCGTTGAAGTCGGACGGACAGGGCGGTACGAGCAGTACTTC.